What follows describes a single T cell receptor (beta chain). The antigen is not known. The data originate from a study of T cell repertoires in cytomegalovirus infection. About the research overall: Recently identified HLA-C-restricted and well-studied HLA-B-restricted CMV epitopes were used.

MiXCR, applied by TCRdb to the reads, yields one record per CDR3 protein. Of about 310,000 distinct CDR3 sequences detected, around 25% appear once; the ten largest clones hold 10% to 15%. This receptor was obtained from a human donor in good health (CMV status not recorded). Some clones in this sample may be carry-over from other donors' samples. Sequences were derived from cultured PBMCs, sampled from culture after CMV antigen stimulation.

As DNA, the CDR3 is TGTGCCAGCAGCCACCAGGGTCTGGCTAATGAAAAACTGTTTTTT. As protein: CASSHQGLANEKLFF. The chain carries TRBV3-1 and TRBJ1-4, with a weak D call TRBD1 (5 bases). The CDR3 is made up of 15 amino acids. The V gene lost 3 bases and the J gene lost 3 bases, with 11 bases spanning the gap. Germline CDR1 LGHDT, CDR2 YNNKEL (reference sequence).